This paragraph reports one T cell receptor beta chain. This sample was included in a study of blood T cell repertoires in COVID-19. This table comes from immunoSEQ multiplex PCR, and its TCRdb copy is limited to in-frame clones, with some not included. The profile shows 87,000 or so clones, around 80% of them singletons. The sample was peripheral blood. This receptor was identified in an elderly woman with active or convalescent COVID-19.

CDR3 sequence: CASSFVSGSTIYF. CDR3 DNA: TGTGCCAGCAGTTTCGTCTCGGGGAGCACCATATATTTT. J is TRBJ1-3 and V is TRBV28; no firm D call. The CDR3 consists of 13 residues. Trimming removed 3 bases from V and 9 bases from J, with 12 bases in between. The germline CDR1 and CDR2 sequences are MDHEN and SYDVKM.